This entry describes one T cell receptor beta chain. The antigen it recognizes is unknown. Within one base of it there is no much larger clone, and no base qualities were kept. The data were obtained in a study of OX40 agonist ivuxolimab in advanced cancers. About the investigation overall: The costimulatory receptor OX40 (CD134) was targeted by ivuxolimab, a fully human IgG2 agonistic monoclonal antibody. Intravenous ivuxolimab was administered to patients every 2 weeks at six dose levels: 0.01, 0.1, 0.3, 1.5, 3 and 10 mg/kg. Of the approximately 50 dose-escalation patients, hepatocellular carcinoma was present in about 20, melanoma in some 15, renal cell carcinoma in 9 and head and neck cancer in 9. In the dose-escalation cohort, around 80% of patients were male, and the mean age was roughly 60 years with a range of roughly 23 to 79. Prior anti-PD-1, anti-PD-L1 or anti-CTLA-4 therapy was permitted, and checkpoint inhibitors had been received by about 37% of dose-escalation patients. Three dose-escalation patients achieved partial responses, one with hepatocellular carcinoma and two with cutaneous melanoma. The purpose of peripheral TCRbeta sequencing was to test whether ivuxolimab changed TCR sequence diversity and led to clonal T-cell expansion. The paper describes the monotherapy dose-escalation part (N = 52 patients) of the phase I trial of ivuxolimab.

Paper-wide results and their limitations: The antigen specificity of the peripheral T cells that underwent clonal expansion was not determined. At doses of 0.1 to 3.0 mg/kg, clonal expansion of both CD4+ and CD8+ blood T cells was observed from baseline to week 6. Low levels of normalized T-cell clonal expansion were also seen in some nonresponding patients. After ivuxolimab, more expanded clones were found on average in CD8+ T cells than in CD4+ T cells. Partial responders in the 0.1-3.0 mg/kg groups had among the lowest normalized peripheral clonal expansion, especially among CD8+ T cells.

Patients with autoimmune disease history or receiving systemic immunosuppression were excluded from the trial. Peripheral blood for TCR sequencing was drawn from every dose cohort at baseline, at cycle 4 day 1 and at cycle 7 day 1. The samples were drawn from a first-in-human, open-label, multicenter phase I dose-escalation trial of ivuxolimab. Adults with locally advanced or metastatic melanoma, renal cell carcinoma, hepatocellular carcinoma or head and neck squamous cell carcinoma were enrolled in the trial. CD4+ and CD8+ T cells were sorted separately from peripheral blood before TCR sequencing. The CDR3 runs 14 residues from the cysteine to the phenylalanine. Only the CDR3 portion is preserved as DNA: 42 bases, with reading frame beginning at the first base. CDR1 and CDR2 are drawn from the germline V gene: SGHAT, FQNNGV. The junction shows trimming of 3 bases on V and 4 bases on J, plus 12 bases between the germline ends.

Genomic DNA was isolated from the sorted cells so that the TCRbeta CDR3 region could be sequenced. The immunoSEQ Assay was used to sequence the TCRbeta CDR3 regions. TCRdb's version of the immuneACCESS table is confined to in-frame rearrangements and falls short of the full clone set. An unresolved V gene accounts for under half of the shortfall where checked; the remainder is of unknown origin. Present in this sample are tens of thousands of clones, 90% of which were seen just once. The biggest ten clones account for more than 1.5% of the sample. The receptor comes from an adult with an advanced solid tumor such as melanoma, head and neck, liver or kidney cancer. This receptor chain uses TRBV11-2 and TRBJ2-5; a weak D assignment points to TRBD2 (7 bases agree). Source: CD4+ or CD8+ T cells sorted from blood, taken in a trial of the OX40 agonist ivuxolimab. The CDR3 here reads CASSLGGHGETQYF. DNA sequence: TGTGCCAGCAGCTTGGGGGGGCACGGAGAGACCCAGTACTTC.